These 22 T cell receptor beta chains share one sample of origin, sequenced in a study of T cells in Graves' hyperthyroidism and ophthalmopathy. Template material for amplifying TCR beta CDR3 regions consisted of RNA transcripts. First-round RT-PCR of the TCR CDR3 relied on the HTBI primer set. TCRdb recomputed calls from the multiplex PCR reads with MiXCR, one row per CDR3 protein. In the table there are about 500,000 distinct CDR3 sequences, 16% of which are singletons. Source material: blood. These receptors were collected from a young woman with Graves' hyperthyroidism.

The chain carries TRBV14 and TRBJ2-1; no firm D call. TRBJ2-7 explains the end of the DNA better; the J call may be wrong. This CDR3 spans 18 amino acids. CDR1 and CDR2 from the germline V gene are SGHDN and FVKESK. CDR3 amino acids: CASSQEPALSRYKDEQYF. CDR3 coding DNA: TGTGCCAGCAGCCAAGAACCGGCTCTGTCCAGGTACAAGGACGAGCAGTACTTC.

This clonotype was detected many times. The V and J genes are TRBV20-1 and TRBJ1-1, with no clear D. The CDR3 loop spans 10 amino acids. Per germline, CDR1 DFQATT and CDR2 SNEGSKA (reference sequence). The CDR3 DNA reads as TGCACCCCCGGCGGCACTGAAGCTTTCTTT. Protein sequence: CTPGGTEAFF.

This clonotype showed up many times. The chain carries TRBV7-2 and TRBJ2-5; D might be TRBD1 or TRBD2, each matching 5 bases. CDR1 and CDR2 (germline): SGHTA, FQGNSA. The length of the CDR3 is 15 residues. Deletions cut 3 bases from V and 4 bases from J, with 15 bases between. CDR3 coding DNA: TGTGCCAGCAGCTTGATCTGGGGGAGTAGAGAGACCCAGTACTTC. Residues: CASSLIWGSRETQYF.

This clonotype was observed at least ten times. The chain uses TRBV12-3 or TRBV12-4 and TRBJ1-1; D unclear. The CDR3 contains 13 residues. V was cut by 2 bases and J by 1 base, with 5 bases left in between. This CDR3 reads CASSLNRNTEAFF. The CDR3 region has the DNA TGTGCCAGCAGTTTAAACAGGAACACTGAAGCTTTCTTT.

The chain uses TRBV20-1 and TRBJ1-1; D not resolved. Germline CDR1 reads DFQATT; CDR2 reads SNEGSKA (reference sequence). V dropped 4 bases and J dropped 3 bases, with 12 bases sitting between them. The CDR3 consists of 13 residues. The CDR3 DNA follows: TGCAGTGCTACCAACGGCCCCTACACTGAAGCTTTCTTT. Translated, it gives CSATNGPYTEAFF.

The chain couples TRBV6-2 or TRBV6-3 to TRBJ1-1; D is undetermined. Trimming pared 4 bases from V and 5 bases from J, leaving 11 bases between. CDR1 MNHEY and CDR2 SVGEGT come from the germline V gene. The length of the CDR3 is 13 residues. CDR3 amino acids: CASSWSERTEAFF. CDR3 nucleotide sequence: TGTGCCAGCAGTTGGTCCGAGAGGACTGAAGCTTTCTTT.

This clonotype was observed a handful of times. The chain has TRBV24-1 and TRBJ1-5, with a tentative D call TRBD1 (5 bases). In germline, CDR1 is KGHDR, CDR2 SFDVKD. Deletions cut 5 bases from V and 4 bases from J, with 8 bases between. The CDR3 is made up of 13 amino acids. CDR3 residues: CATSGQRNQPQHF. The DNA of the CDR3 is TGTGCCACCAGTGGACAGAGGAATCAGCCCCAGCATTTT.

This clonotype was detected a few times. The CDR3 sequence: CASSQKDVGTSGQFPLYNEQFF. In DNA form, the CDR3 reads TGTGCCAGCAGCCAAAAAGATGTCGGGACTAGCGGGCAATTCCCCCTATACAATGAGCAGTTCTTC. The V and J genes are TRBV3-1 and TRBJ2-1, with TRBD2 matching over 12 bases. The V gene's germline CDR1 is LGHDT and CDR2 YNNKEL (reference sequence). This CDR3 comprises 22 residues. The V gene end was trimmed by 2 bases and the J gene end by 4 bases; junction bases not matched to a gene: 21.

This clonotype was observed many times. V gene TRBV12-3 or TRBV12-4 combines with J gene TRBJ1-5, with unresolved D. This CDR3 comprises 14 residues. The V end lost 3 bases, the J end lost 0 bases, and 6 bases lay between the germline ends. CDR3 in amino acids: CASSFWGSNQPQHF. In nucleotides, the CDR3 is TGTGCCAGCAGTTTTTGGGGTAGCAATCAGCCCCAGCATTTT.

The rearrangement links TRBV12-3 or TRBV12-4 to TRBJ2-5, with 7 bases matching TRBD2. The CDR3 has 14 residues. The V gene end was trimmed by 2 bases and the J gene end by 5 bases; junction bases not matched to a gene: 5. This CDR3 is CASSLRTSSETQYF. The CDR3 DNA sequence: TGTGCCAGCAGTTTAAGGACTAGTAGCGAGACCCAGTACTTC.

This clonotype was seen only a few times. V and J are TRBV12-3 or TRBV12-4 and TRBJ2-7; 9 bases map to TRBD1. V dropped 2 bases and J dropped 5; count of bases not matched to a gene: 4. This CDR3 is built from 14 residues. The CDR3 reads CASSLWDRDHEQYF. DNA of the CDR3: TGTGCCAGCAGTTTATGGGACAGGGACCACGAGCAGTACTTC.

This clonotype appeared many times. The chain employs TRBV11-2 and TRBJ1-1; D not certain. V shed 8 bases and J shed 3 bases, with 4 bases lying between them. Germline values: CDR1 SGHAT, CDR2 FQNNGV. The CDR3 is 10 residues long. CDR3 protein: CASGDTEAFF. The CDR3 nucleotides are TGTGCCAGCGGGGACACTGAAGCTTTCTTT.

This clonotype was recorded many times. The rearrangement joins TRBV7-2 to TRBJ2-2; the D is unclear. The CDR3 loop spans 14 amino acids. Germline assignment: CDR1 SGHTA and CDR2 FQGNSA. The germline V and J ends were trimmed by 7 bases and 1 base, with 10 bases remaining between them. The CDR3 bases are TGTGCCAGCATTCCAGAGATGAACACCGGGGAGCTGTTTTTT. Protein: CASIPEMNTGELFF.

This clonotype was counted a few times. The chain links TRBV5-1 to TRBJ1-5; 9 bases align to TRBD1. V shed 3 bases and J 1 base; nucleotides not matched to a gene: 2. This CDR3 has 15 amino acids. CDR1 and CDR2 from the germline V gene are SGHRS and YFSETQ. The CDR3 sequence is CASSYGQGSNQPQHF. For the CDR3, the DNA is TGCGCCAGCAGCTATGGACAGGGGAGCAATCAGCCCCAGCATTTT. Based on the CDR3 plus reference TRBV5-1 and TRBJ1-5, the full variable domain is KAGVTQTPRYLIKTRGQQVTLSCSPISGHRSVSWYQQTPGQGLQFLFEYFSETQRNKGNFPGRFSGRQFSNSRSEMNVSTLELGDSALYLCASSYGQGSNQPQHFGDGTRLSIL.

This clonotype was counted between two and nine times. The genes are TRBV19 and TRBJ1-4, with TRBD1 matching over 10 bases. This CDR3 has 15 amino acids. Germline V gives CDR1 LNHDA, CDR2 SQIVND (reference sequence). J gave up 6 bases and V 3 bases, and 4 bases lay outside the gene matches. The chain's CDR3 is CASSMSGTGDEKLFF. As DNA, the CDR3 is TGTGCCAGTAGTATGTCCGGGACAGGGGATGAAAAACTGTTTTTT.

This clonotype has at least ten counts. The chain employs TRBV7-9 and TRBJ1-1, with a tentative D call TRBD1 (5 bases). Germline V gene data show CDR1 as SEHNR and CDR2 as FQNEAQ (reference sequence). Between the trimmed V and J ends, which lost 1 base and 4 bases, there was a span of 13 bases. The CDR3 runs to 15 residues. CDR3 nucleotides: TGTGCCAGCAGCTTAGGGACATCAGGTCCCACTGAAGCTTTCTTT. It codes for CASSLGTSGPTEAFF. Full variable domain (remainder filled in from reference TRBV7-9 and TRBJ1-1): DTGVSQNPRHKITKRGQNVTFRCDPISEHNRLYWYRQTLGQGPEFLTYFQNEAQLEKSRLLSDRFSAERPKGSFSTLEIQRTEQGDSAMYLCASSLGTSGPTEAFFGQGTRLTVV.

In its sample, this clonotype was seen a few times. V gene TRBV5-5 combines with J gene TRBJ2-5; D is possibly TRBD2 (5 bases). Trimming pared 2 bases from V and 11 bases from J, leaving 13 bases between. CDR1 and CDR2 (germline): SGHKS, YYEKEE (reference sequence). This CDR3 contains 12 residues. Here the CDR3 reads CASSFDSASQYF. CDR3 DNA: TGTGCCAGCAGCTTTGATAGCGCCTCACAGTACTTC.

This clonotype was observed a handful of times. The chain has TRBV6-1 and TRBJ2-4, with a weak D call TRBD1 (5 bases). This CDR3 spans 13 amino acids. Germline V lookup: CDR1 MNHNS, CDR2 SASEGT. Trimming took 5 bases from V and 6 from J, leaving 11 bases between them. CDR3 residues: CASSTGLLNIQYF. The CDR3 nucleotides are TGTGCCAGCAGTACAGGTTTGCTAAACATTCAGTACTTC.

This rearrangement joins TRBV25-1 to TRBJ2-1; 8 bases fit TRBD2. The J segment lost 0 bases and the V segment lost 5 bases, leaving 21 bases of the junction unmatched. This CDR3 has 21 residues. CDR1 is MGHDK and CDR2 is SYGVNS in the germline V gene. The CDR3 here is CASSSPVTSGAKLSSYNEQFF. CDR3 sequence (DNA): TGTGCCAGCAGTTCCCCCGTCACTAGCGGAGCCAAGTTAAGCTCCTACAATGAGCAGTTCTTC.

This clonotype has just a few counts. A much larger clone differs from this one at a single base, so this may be a read error. This rearrangement joins TRBV28 to TRBJ2-7, with D possibly matching TRBD2 (6 bases). CDR3 length: 17 residues. Germline V gives CDR1 MDHEN, CDR2 SYDVKM. Trimming took off 3 bases at V and 6 bases at J, with 24 bases between the two ends. The CDR3 sequence: CASSFVGMGLRISEQYF. The CDR3, as DNA: TGTGCCAGCAGTTTCGTTGGGATGGGACTTAGGATCTCCGAGCAGTACTTC.

This clonotype was seen at least ten times. The J gene is TRBJ1-2, the V gene TRBV12-3 or TRBV12-4; 7 positions match TRBD1. The CDR3 length is 12 residues. Trimming removed 5 bases from V and 7 bases from J; junction bases left unmatched: 4. The CDR3: CASSRQGGGYTF. DNA of the CDR3: TGTGCCAGCAGTAGACAGGGCGGTGGCTACACCTTC.

This clonotype has a count of ten or more. The V and J genes are TRBV3-1 and TRBJ2-2, with D possibly being TRBD2 (6 bases). The ends were cut back, 6 bases at V and 5 bases at J, with 13 bases in the middle. The CDR3 has 14 amino acids. The germline CDR1 and CDR2 sequences are LGHDT and YNNKEL (reference sequence). CDR3 region: CASSRDSPTGELFF. CDR3 in DNA: TGTGCCAGCAGTCGGGACTCGCCTACCGGGGAGCTGTTTTTT.